The 32 T cell receptor beta chains given below trace back to one sample, sequenced in a study of cytomegalovirus exposure and HLA in healthy donors. The PCR contained 60 Vbeta and 13 Jbeta primers. Measured with immunoSEQ multiplex PCR; TCRdb has only the in-frame clones, and not every one. The sample lists around 200,000 clones, 70% to 80% occurring once. The sample comprised PBMCs. The receptor source for this set is a woman aged 45-59 years in good health and CMV-seronegative.

V and J are TRBV11-3 and TRBJ2-3; 7 bases fit TRBD2. V trimming: 5 bases; J trimming: 1 base; junction bases outside the gene matches: 3. Germline loops: CDR1 SGHNT, CDR2 YENEEA. This CDR3 spans 14 amino acids. CDR3 loop: CASSATSGTDTQYF. CDR3 DNA sequence: TGTGCCAGCAGCGCCACTAGCGGCACAGATACGCAGTATTTT.

The genes are TRBV2 and TRBJ2-1; 7 nucleotides line up with TRBD1. After removal of 5 bases from V and 0 bases from J, the junction contained 4 bases not matched to a gene. CDR3 length equals 15 residues. From germline, CDR1 is SNHLY and CDR2 FYNNEI. The DNA for the CDR3 is TGTGCCAGCAGTCCAGCAGGGGGCTCCTACAATGAGCAGTTCTTC. It is translated as CASSPAGGSYNEQFF.

A note on this clone: Different DNA sequences within this sample yield the same CDR3. This chain uses TRBV18 with TRBJ2-7, with TRBD1 matching 8 bases. V was clipped by 3 bases and J by 4 bases; unmatched bases: 5. The CDR3 is 14 amino acids. From germline, CDR1 is KGHSH and CDR2 LQKENI. In nucleotides, the CDR3 is TGTGCCAGCTCACCTGGACAGGGAGCATACGAGCAGTACTTC. It codes for CASSPGQGAYEQYF.

The genes are TRBV19 and TRBJ2-3; 11 nucleotides line up with TRBD2. Germline CDR1 and CDR2: LNHDA and SQIVND (reference sequence). Trimming removed 3 bases from V and 3 bases from J; junction bases left unmatched: 5. CDR3 length: 16 amino acids. CDR3 nucleotide sequence: TGTGCCAGTAGTATGGGTAGCGGGGGGGCTACAGATACGCAGTATTTT. This codes for CASSMGSGGATDTQYF.

The CDR3 DNA reads as TGTGCCAGCAGCGCCTTAGGACAGGGCTACGAGCAGTACTTC. Protein: CASSALGQGYEQYF. This chain links TRBV9 with TRBJ2-7, with 8 positions matching TRBD1. V was clipped by 3 bases and J by 3 bases; unmatched bases: 5. The CDR3 is 14 residues long. CDR1 and CDR2 from the germline V gene are SGDLS and YYNGEE.

The chain recombines TRBV19 with TRBJ2-1, with 14 bases fitting TRBD2. The CDR3 is 16 amino acids. V shed 6 bases, J shed 8 bases, and the junction held 9 bases outside the gene matches. Germline CDR1 and CDR2: LNHDA and SQIVND (reference sequence). The CDR3 DNA reads TGTGCCAGTAGCCGACTGACTAGCGGGAGGGCCTATGAGCAGTTCTTC. It codes for CASSRLTSGRAYEQFF.

The rearrangement links TRBV30 to TRBJ2-4; unclear D gene. CDR1 GTSNPN and CDR2 SVGIG come from the germline V gene (reference sequence). CDR3 length: 11 amino acids. The V gene lost 2 bases and the J gene lost 7 bases, with 6 bases spanning the gap. CDR3 amino acids: CAWSKENIQYF. CDR3 DNA sequence: TGTGCCTGGAGTAAGGAGAACATTCAGTACTTC.

The V and J genes are TRBV14 and TRBJ2-2; unclear D gene. Germline V gene sequence: CDR1 SGHDN, CDR2 FVKESK. The CDR3 consists of 13 residues. Trimming removed 4 bases from V and 0 bases from J, with 3 bases in between. The DNA of the CDR3 is TGTGCCAGCAGCCTCGCGAACACCGGGGAGCTGTTTTTT. Amino acids: CASSLANTGELFF.

A single count supports this clone. The chain is built from TRBV10-1 and TRBJ1-2; D is ambiguous. The V and J ends lost 0 bases and 0 bases respectively, with 5 bases between them. The CDR3 totals 14 residues. From germline, CDR1 is WNHNN and CDR2 SYGVQD (reference sequence). This CDR3 is CASSESGTNYGYTF. The DNA for the CDR3 is TGCGCCAGCAGTGAGTCGGGCACTAACTATGGCTACACCTTC.

The chain couples TRBV7-2 to TRBJ1-5; tentatively, D is TRBD1 (6 bases). The germline V gene encodes CDR1 SGHTA and CDR2 FQGNSA. V gave up 5 bases and J gave up 0 bases, with 11 bases separating them. The CDR3 totals 15 residues. DNA of the CDR3: TGTGCCAGCAGCCGGACAGAACTTAGCAATCAGCCCCAGCATTTT. Amino acid sequence: CASSRTELSNQPQHF.

The chain couples TRBV4-2 to TRBJ1-2; D is unresolved. Germline loops: CDR1 LGHNA, CDR2 YNFKEQ. V was clipped by 0 bases and J by 0 bases, with 11 bases between them. This CDR3 has 16 residues. The chain's CDR3 is CASSQDQATTNYGYTF. In DNA, the CDR3 is TGTGCCAGCAGCCAAGATCAGGCGACAACTAACTATGGCTACACCTTC.

The rearrangement links TRBV19 to TRBJ1-4; 9 bases line up with TRBD1. The CDR3 is made up of 16 amino acids. From germline, CDR1 is LNHDA and CDR2 SQIVND (reference sequence). With 5 bases clipped from V and 6 bases from J, the junction kept 10 bases outside the gene matches. The CDR3 DNA is TGTGCCAGTAGTCATTCCCCGGGGGACAGGGATGAAAAACTGTTTTTT. Translating gives CASSHSPGDRDEKLFF.

In DNA form, the CDR3 reads TGTGCCAGCAGCTTAGGAACTAGCGGGGCCGGGGAGCTGTTTTTT. Amino acids: CASSLGTSGAGELFF. The rearrangement links TRBV11-3 to TRBJ2-2; 10 bases are shared with TRBD2. CDR3 length: 15 amino acids. Germline CDR1 and CDR2: SGHNT and YENEEA. With 1 base clipped from V and 6 bases from J, the junction kept 2 bases outside the gene matches.

This clone has more than one count but fewer than ten. The chain is built from TRBV6-1 and TRBJ2-2; 10 bases map to TRBD2. This CDR3 is 15 amino acids long. The germline V gene encodes CDR1 MNHNS and CDR2 SASEGT. The V gene end was trimmed by 6 bases and the J gene end by 5 bases; junction bases not matched to a gene: 6. The CDR3: CASSRPSGGTGELFF. For the CDR3, the DNA is TGTGCCAGCAGCCGCCCTAGCGGGGGAACCGGGGAGCTGTTTTTT.

The chain is built from TRBV28 and TRBJ2-3; 13 nucleotides agree with TRBD2. Germline-derived CDR1 and CDR2 are MDHEN and SYDVKM. V lost 2 bases, J lost 4 bases, and 6 bases stayed unmatched. This CDR3 is 17 amino acids long. The chain's CDR3 is CASSLAGLAGAADTQYF. CDR3 bases: TGTGCCAGCAGTTTAGCCGGACTAGCGGGAGCCGCAGATACGCAGTATTTT.

The chain uses TRBV27 and TRBJ1-6, with TRBD1 matching over 9 bases. The V gene end was trimmed by 3 bases and the J gene end by 7 bases; junction bases not matched to a gene: 7. The CDR3 extends over 16 amino acids. Germline V gene data show CDR1 as MNHEY and CDR2 as SMNVEV (reference sequence). The CDR3 sequence: CASSLGQGLLNSPLHF. DNA of the CDR3: TGTGCCAGCAGTTTGGGACAGGGCCTCCTAAATTCACCCCTCCACTTT.

The genes are TRBV7-2 and TRBJ2-2; D call uncertain. Deletions cut 0 bases from V and 0 bases from J, with 5 bases between. Germline V gene lookup returns CDR1 SGHTA and CDR2 FQGNSA. The CDR3 has 15 residues. CDR3 DNA: TGTGCCAGCAGCTTAGCACAGACGAACACCGGGGAGCTGTTTTTT. The encoded protein is CASSLAQTNTGELFF.

This clone has a handful of counts. This chain connects TRBV19 to TRBJ2-7, with 7 bases aligning to TRBD2. V shed 1 base and J 2 bases; nucleotides not matched to a gene: 2. Germline lookup yields CDR1 LNHDA and CDR2 SQIVND (reference sequence). The CDR3 runs to 14 residues. CDR3 loop: CASSIASGTYEQYF. The DNA of the CDR3 is TGTGCCAGTAGTATAGCTAGCGGAACCTACGAGCAGTACTTC.

V and J are TRBV19 and TRBJ2-7; no definite D call. Germline assignment: CDR1 LNHDA and CDR2 SQIVND (reference sequence). This CDR3 region has 12 residues. V lost 2 bases and J lost 6, with 8 bases in between. CDR3 sequence: CASSIQSGEQYF. The DNA of the CDR3 is TGTGCCAGTAGTATACAGTCGGGCGAGCAGTACTTC.

The chain combines TRBV11-1 with TRBJ1-5; a weak D match, TRBD1 (6 bases). With 6 bases removed from V and 2 bases from J, the gap between germline ends came to 8 bases. The CDR3 loop spans 13 amino acids. The germline gives CDR1 SGHAT, CDR2 FQDESV (reference sequence). CDR3 sequence (DNA): TGTGCCAGCAGACAGGGCCGCAATCAGCCCCAGCATTTT. Translation: CASRQGRNQPQHF.

Here the CDR3 DNA reads TGTGCCAGCAAGCTTGGTTCTAGCGACCACAATGAGCAGTTCTTC. Residues: CASKLGSSDHNEQFF. The chain employs TRBV5-4 and TRBJ2-1; possibly TRBD2 for D (6 bases). This CDR3 comprises 15 residues. Germline CDR1 reads SGHNT; CDR2 reads YYREEE (reference sequence). Trimming cost V 6 bases and J 5 bases, with 18 bases left between them. The variable domain in full, completed from reference TRBV5-4 and TRBJ2-1, reads ETGVTQSPTHLIKTRGQQVTLRCSSQSGHNTVSWYQQALGQGPQFIFQYYREEENGRGNFPPRFSGLQFPNYSSELNVNALELDDSALYLCASKLGSSDHNEQFFGPGTRLTVL.

Regarding this clone: One junction end does not reproduce the germline sequence, and a read error may be involved. The V and J genes are TRBV7-9 and TRBJ1-2; 8 bases map to TRBD1. CDR3 length equals 13 residues. CDR1 is SEHNR, CDR2 FQNEAQ, per germline (reference sequence). CDR3 sequence (DNA): TGTTCCAGCAGCTCAGGGGGCTGGGATGGCTACACCTTC. Its translation: CSSSSGGWDGYTF.

The chain combines TRBV6-6 with TRBJ1-4, with a tentative D call TRBD1 (5 bases). V was clipped by 5 bases and J by 5 bases, with 12 bases between them. Germline V lookup: CDR1 MNHNY, CDR2 SVGAGI (reference sequence). This CDR3 is 14 amino acids long. The DNA of the CDR3 is TGTGCCAGCAGTCTCGGGGGGATCAATGAAAAACTGTTTTTT. This gives the protein CASSLGGINEKLFF.

J is TRBJ2-3 and V is TRBV6-1; possible D gene TRBD1, 5 bases. The CDR3 extends over 14 amino acids. CDR1 and CDR2 from the germline V gene are MNHNS and SASEGT. The V gene lost 5 bases and the J gene lost 1 base, with 10 bases spanning the gap. The CDR3 region is CASSPGAGTDTQYF. The DNA for the CDR3 is TGTGCCAGCAGTCCTGGGGCGGGCACAGATACGCAGTATTTT.

The V gene is TRBV4-3, the J gene TRBJ2-7; D is perhaps TRBD2 (5 bases). V lost 3 bases, J lost 2 bases, and 14 bases lay in between. The CDR3 contains 15 residues. The V gene's germline CDR1 is LGHNA and CDR2 YSLEER. CDR3: CASSQVAGAAYEQYF. CDR3 nucleotide sequence: TGCGCCAGCAGCCAGGTGGCAGGAGCGGCCTACGAGCAGTACTTC.

V is TRBV19 and J is TRBJ1-2; D is perhaps TRBD1 (5 bases). The CDR3 spans 13 residues. Germline V gene lookup returns CDR1 LNHDA and CDR2 SQIVND (reference sequence). V shed 3 bases and J shed 5 bases, with 10 bases lying between them. The CDR3 protein is CASSMDTKYGYTF. CDR3 nucleotide sequence: TGTGCCAGTAGTATGGACACGAAGTATGGCTACACCTTC. Using reference TRBV19 and TRBJ1-2 for the parts outside the CDR3, the full variable domain is DGGITQSPKYLFRKEGQNVTLSCEQNLNHDAMYWYRQDPGQGLRLIYYSQIVNDFQKGDIAEGYSVSREKKESFPLTVTSAQKNPTAFYLCASSMDTKYGYTFGSGTRLTVV.

This sequence joins TRBV10-3 and TRBJ2-5; 7 bases align to TRBD1. Germline CDR1 reads ENHRY; CDR2 reads SYGVKD. Trimming removed 7 bases from V and 1 base from J; junction bases left unmatched: 9. CDR3 length: 15 amino acids. CDR3 amino acids: CAIKDKRQGQETQYF. DNA for the CDR3: TGTGCCATCAAAGACAAAAGACAGGGCCAAGAGACCCAGTACTTC.

The chain combines TRBV7-2 with TRBJ2-7, with 10 bases identical to TRBD2. V was pared by 1 base and J by 0 bases, with 0 bases of the junction left unmatched. The CDR3 runs to 15 residues. CDR1 SGHTA and CDR2 FQGNSA come from the germline V gene. The CDR3 DNA follows: TGTGCCAGCAGCTTAGGGACTAGCGGCTCCTACGAGCAGTACTTC. The encoded protein is CASSLGTSGSYEQYF. Full variable domain (rest looked up from reference TRBV7-2 and TRBJ2-7): GAGVSQSPSNKVTEKGKDVELRCDPISGHTALYWYRQSLGQGLEFLIYFQGNSAPDKSGLPSDRFSAERTGGSVSTLTIQRTQQEDSAVYLCASSLGTSGSYEQYFGPGTRLTVT.

The rearrangement links TRBV29-1 to TRBJ1-2; D is ambiguous. Deletions cut 5 bases from V and 6 bases from J, with 7 bases between. This CDR3 has 10 amino acids. Germline V lookup: CDR1 SQVTM, CDR2 ANQGSEA. CDR3 sequence reads: CSVNGDGYTF. The CDR3 DNA sequence: TGCAGCGTTAACGGGGATGGCTACACCTTC.

In its sample, this clone was seen a few times. The chain employs TRBV7-8 and TRBJ2-5, with D perhaps matching TRBD1 (6 bases). V lost 4 bases to trimming and J lost 2 bases, with 20 bases between them. Germline V gene sequence: CDR1 SGHVS, CDR2 FQNEAQ. This CDR3 has 17 amino acids. CDR3: CASSSRQVLLGQETQYF. The CDR3 coding sequence is TGTGCCAGCAGCTCGAGACAGGTTCTTTTGGGTCAAGAGACCCAGTACTTC.

This clone was recorded only once. This chain joins TRBV2 and TRBJ1-1, with 8 bases lining up with TRBD1. Germline CDR1 and CDR2: SNHLY and FYNNEI. The CDR3 totals 13 residues. Trimming removed 6 bases from V and 5 bases from J; junction bases left unmatched: 5. Here the CDR3 reads CASSVRGPTEAFF. The CDR3 nucleotides read TGTGCCAGCAGCGTCAGGGGGCCAACTGAAGCTTTCTTT.

The chain couples TRBV5-1 to TRBJ2-5, with 7 bases matching TRBD2. The CDR3 totals 15 residues. The V gene's germline CDR1 is SGHRS and CDR2 YFSETQ. V was pared by 4 bases and J by 4 bases, with 10 bases of the junction left unmatched. The CDR3 nucleotides are TGCGCCAGCAGCCCGACGCGCGGGGGAACAGAGACCCAGTACTTC. Translation gives CASSPTRGGTETQYF.